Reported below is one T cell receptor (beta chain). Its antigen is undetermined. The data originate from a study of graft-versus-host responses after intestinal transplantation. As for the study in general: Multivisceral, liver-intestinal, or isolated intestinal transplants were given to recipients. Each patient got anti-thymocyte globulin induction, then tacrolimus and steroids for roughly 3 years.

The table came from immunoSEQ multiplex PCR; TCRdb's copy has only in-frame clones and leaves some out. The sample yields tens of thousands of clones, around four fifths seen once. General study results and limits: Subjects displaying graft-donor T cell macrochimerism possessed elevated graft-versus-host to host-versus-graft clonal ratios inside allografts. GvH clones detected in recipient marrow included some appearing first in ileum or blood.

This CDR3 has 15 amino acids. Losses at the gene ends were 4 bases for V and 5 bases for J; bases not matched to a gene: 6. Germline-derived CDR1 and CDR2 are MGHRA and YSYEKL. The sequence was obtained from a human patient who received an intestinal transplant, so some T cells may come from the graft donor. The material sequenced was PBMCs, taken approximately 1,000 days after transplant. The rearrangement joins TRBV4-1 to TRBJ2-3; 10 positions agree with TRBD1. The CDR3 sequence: CASSPPGQGGDTQYF. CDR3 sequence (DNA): TGCGCCAGCAGCCCACCCGGACAGGGGGGAGATACGCAGTATTTT.